The rows below give T cell receptor beta chains drawn from one sample of a study of beta chain features in type 1 diabetes. Clones were sequenced by immunoSEQ multiplex PCR, and TCRdb holds only the in-frame ones, with some missing. The sample carries hundreds of thousands of clones, roughly 30% recorded once. Sequencing was carried out using naive CD4+ T cells from blood. The receptors originated from a man aged 18 to 30 in good health. Both conserved end residues are trimmed from each CDR3. Fields, in order: D gene, clone size, V gene, CDR3 protein. The D gene is left open where the match is weak. Expanded clones are given a class, and other clones once, few, many or no size at all.

>.|.|TRBV7-2
ASSFGQSTDTQY
>.|few|TRBV7-2
ASSLSAGSNTEAF
>TRBD2|once|TRBV4-2
ASSQGNTGGPLNTDTQY
>.|.|TRBV9
ASSVAWGSTGELF
>TRBD2|few|TRBV6-6
ASSYSTGGSIQY
>.|.|TRBV4-3
ASSQEPGANTGELF
>.|.|TRBV7-2
ASSSWGRVSTDTQY
>.|.|TRBV28
ASSFPPGGNTEAF
>.|.|TRBV29-1
SVEGRDRFIY
>.|.|TRBV7-2
ASSSYLAAGPYNEQF
>.|.|TRBV6-5
ASSYRSASYEQY
>.|few|TRBV29-1
SVGVSGANVLT
>.|few|TRBV5-1
ASSLSASQETQY
>.|few|TRBV9
ASSVAGLLSETQY
>.|.|TRBV15
ATSRATVYNEQF
>.|.|TRBV7-2
ASSLLASLNEQF
>.|.|TRBV4-1
ASSSPLRGTDTQY
>TRBD1|.|TRBV9
ASSSRQGGSTNEKLF
>.|few|TRBV28
ASSTPPPGTQNTGELF
>.|.|TRBV27
ASSPLVAYEQF
>.|few|TRBV7-9
ASSAGTRNTGELF
>.|.|TRBV29-1
SVEGGSGYEKLF
>.|few|TRBV20-1
SASRTNEQF
>.|few|TRBV6-1
ASSDAYEQY
>.|.|TRBV4-3
ASSQDLTTDTQY
>.|few|TRBV7-2
ASSLVQDYGYT
>.|.|TRBV29-1
SVWGGYNEQF
>.|.|TRBV15
ATSRDFSGETQY
>.|.|TRBV5-1
ASSLVGDTQY
>TRBD1|.|TRBV28
ASSLTGVGETQY
>.|few|TRBV30
AWSSWRAPGYGYT
>.|few|TRBV30
AWSGGAVLYNEQF
>.|.|TRBV6-1
ASSATGWTTNEKLF
>.|few|TRBV11-2
ASSYPGNYGYT
>TRBD1|.|TRBV5-1
ASSLGGTANEAF
>.|.|TRBV5-1
ASSLAAGWELF
>TRBD2|.|TRBV4-2
ASSQEALAGPPGQF
>.|.|TRBV4-2
ASSPLLRDGYT
>.|.|TRBV6-5
ASSRQLISYNEQF
>.|.|TRBV5-1
ASSDGPNNEQF
>.|few|TRBV29-1
SVGRSSYEQY
>.|.|TRBV2
ASSPRGSWDNEQF
>.|.|TRBV9
ASTPPPTANNEQF
>.|.|TRBV5-6
ASRHQGNTEAF
>TRBD2|.|TRBV25-1
ASSGGTSGGSYEQY
>.|.|TRBV9
ASSVVPDGGYT
>TRBD2|once|TRBV15
ATRTSGSYEQY
>TRBD1|.|TRBV7-8
ASSYRTGGMITETQY
>.|few|TRBV7-9
ASSLEPGELF